This T cell receptor (beta chain) was recovered during a study of CD8 T cells in Susac syndrome. Study findings and constraints: As the study acknowledged, the number of individuals in its TCR sequencing and HLA analysis was relatively small.

Random hexamers were used to reverse transcribe the RNA input (roughly 0.5 to 1 ug). Amplification of the TCR beta CDR3 was carried out by immunoSEQ multiplex PCR, which spanned a total of 54 Vbeta and 13 Jbeta segments. One entry per CDR3 protein, called by TCRdb with MiXCR from the immunoSEQ multiplex PCR reads. Of about 300,000 distinct CDR3 sequences in the sample, roughly 85% are singletons; the top ten hold about 0.22%. With respect to this clonotype: Its antigen is undetermined.

Sequencing of TCR beta was carried out in blood CD8+ and CD4+ T cells. FACS enriched CD8+ TEMRA cells, while bulk CD8+ and CD4+ were negatively isolated. V shed 4 bases and J shed 1 base, with 11 bases lying between them. The CDR3 has 15 residues. Germline V gives CDR1 LGHDT, CDR2 YNNKEL (reference sequence). The clonotype was recovered from a human donor with multiple sclerosis. Sequenced sample: CD8+ T cells from PBMCs. The rearrangement uses TRBV3-1 and TRBJ1-3; D is perhaps TRBD1 (5 bases). CDR3 sequence (DNA): TGTGCCAGCAGCCTTGAGGGGAATTCTGGAAACACCATATATTTT. Translation gives CASSLEGNSGNTIYF.